Listed here are 8 T cell receptor beta chains from one sample, sequenced in a study of vaccination and CD4 T cells after COVID-19. No antigen has been identified for these receptors. Cultured CD4+ T cells had their DNA profiled by the Oncomine TCR Beta short-read assay. Via MiXCR, TCRdb re-called the PCR reads, giving one row per CDR3 protein. The table records about 21,000 distinct CDR3 sequences, 45% to 50% of them present only once. The sample's treatment: roughly 11-day PBMC culture with coronavirus spike peptide pools or control peptides (ViraFEST assay). The material sequenced was CD4+ T cells from blood, cultured in vitro. Source of these receptors: a human donor who had recovered from COVID-19.

This clonotype was picked up a small number of times. The V and J genes are TRBV2 and TRBJ2-2, with a weak D call TRBD2 (6 bases). This CDR3 region has 16 residues. V was shortened by 6 bases and J by 2 bases, with 16 bases between the two germline ends. The germline CDR1 and CDR2 sequences are SNHLY and FYNNEI. The CDR3 region is CASSSVTGVNTGELFF. The CDR3 bases are TGTGCCAGCAGCTCTGTGACGGGAGTTAACACCGGGGAGCTGTTTTTT.

This clonotype was counted only a few times. The chain carries TRBV24-1 and TRBJ1-1, with D uncertain. This CDR3 comprises 13 residues. Germline CDR1 and CDR2: KGHDR and SFDVKD. V was trimmed by 7 bases and J by 4 bases, leaving 12 bases between them. The CDR3 region is CATRSDSSTEAFF. CDR3 bases: TGTGCCACCAGGTCAGATAGTAGCACTGAAGCTTTCTTT.

V usage is TRBV30 and J usage is TRBJ2-1, with TRBD2 matching over 10 bases. CDR3 size: 14 residues. Germline V lookup: CDR1 GTSNPN, CDR2 SVGIG (reference sequence). V lost 0 bases, J lost 9 bases, and 5 bases stayed unmatched. For the CDR3, the DNA is TGTGCCTGGAGTGTAGGTCTAGCGGGAGTTGAGCAGTTCTTC. Its protein is CAWSVGLAGVEQFF.

The V gene is TRBV20-1, the J gene TRBJ1-1, with D unclear. The germline V gene encodes CDR1 DFQATT and CDR2 SNEGSKA (reference sequence). V lost 1 base and J lost 4, with 16 bases in between. This CDR3 region has 15 residues. In nucleotides, the CDR3 is TGCAGTGCTAGAGGGCCCGTAAGTGGGAGCACTGAAGCTTTCTTT. Residues: CSARGPVSGSTEAFF.

The rearrangement uses TRBV7-9 and TRBJ1-2, with D uncertain. V was pared by 6 bases and J by 3 bases, with 5 bases between. CDR3 length equals 11 residues. Germline-derived CDR1 and CDR2 are SEHNR and FQNEAQ (reference sequence). The CDR3 protein is CASSQHYGYTF. The CDR3 bases are TGTGCCAGCAGTCAGCACTATGGCTACACCTTC.

This chain links TRBV7-8 with TRBJ1-2; possibly TRBD1 for D (6 bases). With 3 bases removed from V and 4 bases from J, the gap between germline ends came to 12 bases. CDR1 SGHVS and CDR2 FQNEAQ come from the germline V gene. The CDR3 is 14 amino acids. In DNA, the CDR3 is TGTGCCAGCAGCTTCGAACAGGGACTCTATGGCTACACCTTC. This sequence encodes CASSFEQGLYGYTF.

V usage is TRBV2 and J usage is TRBJ2-1; 7 positions match TRBD2. Trimming cost V 6 bases and J 2 bases; bases outside gene matches: 4. CDR1 and CDR2 (germline): SNHLY, FYNNEI. The CDR3 has 14 amino acids. The chain's CDR3 is CASRLLATYNEQFF. In DNA form, the CDR3 reads TGTGCCAGCAGACTACTAGCGACCTACAATGAGCAGTTCTTC.

The V call is TRBV7-8, the J call TRBJ2-4; no firm D call. Trimming stripped 5 bases from V and 3 bases from J, with 14 bases between. The CDR3 totals 15 residues. Germline assignment: CDR1 SGHVS and CDR2 FQNEAQ. The CDR3 DNA is TGTGCCAGCAGCCTCAATTATATCGGCAAAAACATTCAGTACTTC. Translation: CASSLNYIGKNIQYF.